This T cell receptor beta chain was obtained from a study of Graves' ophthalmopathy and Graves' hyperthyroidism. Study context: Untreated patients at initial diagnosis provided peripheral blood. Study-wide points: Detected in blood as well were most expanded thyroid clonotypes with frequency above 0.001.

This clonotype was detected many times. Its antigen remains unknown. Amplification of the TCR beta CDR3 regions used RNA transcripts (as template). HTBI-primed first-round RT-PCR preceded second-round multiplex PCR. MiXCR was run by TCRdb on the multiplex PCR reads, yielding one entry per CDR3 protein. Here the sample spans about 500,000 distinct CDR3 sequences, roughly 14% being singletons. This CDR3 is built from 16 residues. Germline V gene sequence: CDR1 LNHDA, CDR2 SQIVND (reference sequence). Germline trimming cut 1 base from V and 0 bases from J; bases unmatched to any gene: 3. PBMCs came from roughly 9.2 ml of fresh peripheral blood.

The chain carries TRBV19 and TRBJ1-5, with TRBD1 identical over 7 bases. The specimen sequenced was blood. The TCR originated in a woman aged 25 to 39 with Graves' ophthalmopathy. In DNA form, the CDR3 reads TGTGCCAGTAGTATAGGGACAGGCCATAGCAATCAGCCCCAGCATTTT. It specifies CASSIGTGHSNQPQHF. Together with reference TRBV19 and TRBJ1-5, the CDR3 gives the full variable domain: DGGITQSPKYLFRKEGQNVTLSCEQNLNHDAMYWYRQDPGQGLRLIYYSQIVNDFQKGDIAEGYSVSREKKESFPLTVTSAQKNPTAFYLCASSIGTGHSNQPQHFGDGTRLSIL.